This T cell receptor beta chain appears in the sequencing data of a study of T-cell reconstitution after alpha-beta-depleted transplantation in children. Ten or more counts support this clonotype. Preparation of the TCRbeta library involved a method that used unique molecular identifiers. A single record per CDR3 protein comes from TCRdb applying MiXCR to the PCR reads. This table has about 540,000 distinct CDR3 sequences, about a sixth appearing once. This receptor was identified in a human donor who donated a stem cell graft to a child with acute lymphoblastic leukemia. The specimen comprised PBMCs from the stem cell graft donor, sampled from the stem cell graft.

The CDR3 DNA reads as TGTGCCAGCGGCAATACAGGGGTCCTAACCCTTAATTCACCCCTCCACTTT. This codes for CASGNTGVLTLNSPLHF. The chain links TRBV27 to TRBJ1-6; 7 bases align to TRBD1. This CDR3 spans 17 amino acids. CDR1 MNHEY and CDR2 SMNVEV come from the germline V gene (reference sequence). Trimming took 8 bases from V and 6 from J; bases not matched to a gene: 16.